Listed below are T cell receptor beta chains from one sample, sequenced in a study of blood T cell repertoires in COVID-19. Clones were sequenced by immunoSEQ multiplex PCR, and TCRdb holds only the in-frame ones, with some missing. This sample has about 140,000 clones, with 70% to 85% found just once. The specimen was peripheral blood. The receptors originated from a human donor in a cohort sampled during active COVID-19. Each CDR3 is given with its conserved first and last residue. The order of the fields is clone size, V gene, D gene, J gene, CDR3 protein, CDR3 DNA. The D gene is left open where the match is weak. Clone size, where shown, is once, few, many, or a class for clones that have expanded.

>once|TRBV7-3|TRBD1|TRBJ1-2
CASSLGPVGTVYGYTF
TGTGCCAGCAGCCTAGGGCCCGTAGGGACAGTCTATGGCTACACCTTC
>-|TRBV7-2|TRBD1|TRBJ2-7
CASSLVGQGVFHEQYF
TGTGCCAGCAGCTTAGTAGGACAGGGGGTTTTCCACGAGCAGTACTTC
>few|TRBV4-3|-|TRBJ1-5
CASSQEAEGSQPQHF
TGCGCCAGCAGCCAAGAGGCGGAGGGGAGTCAGCCCCAGCATTTT
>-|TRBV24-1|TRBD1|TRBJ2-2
CATRQGANTGELFF
TGTGCCACCAGACAGGGGGCGAACACCGGGGAGCTGTTTTTT
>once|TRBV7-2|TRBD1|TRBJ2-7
CASSFPGGDEQYF
TGTGCCAGCAGCTTCCCAGGGGGAGACGAGCAGTACTTC
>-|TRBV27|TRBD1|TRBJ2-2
CASRAEGALNTGELFF
TGTGCCAGCAGGGCAGAGGGGGCGCTGAACACCGGGGAGCTGTTTTTT
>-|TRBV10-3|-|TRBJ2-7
CATSDRDEQYF
TGTGCCACTAGCGACAGGGACGAGCAGTACTTC
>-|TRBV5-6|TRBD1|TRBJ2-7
CASSPGQGSSYEQYF
TGTGCCAGCAGCCCGGGACAGGGCAGCTCCTACGAGCAGTACTTC
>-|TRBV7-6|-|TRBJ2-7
CASSLDKNSASSSYEQYF
TGTGCCAGCAGCTTAGATAAGAACAGTGCATCGAGCTCCTACGAGCAGTACTTC
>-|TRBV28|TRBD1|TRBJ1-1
CASSRSQGARFGAFF
TGTGCCAGCAGCCGATCTCAGGGGGCGCGGTTTGGGGCTTTCTTT
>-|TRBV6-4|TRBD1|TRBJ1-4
CASSDSPGGNEKLFF
TGTGCCAGCAGTGACTCTCCAGGGGGTAATGAAAAACTGTTTTTT
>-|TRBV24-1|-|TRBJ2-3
CATSDPQGGKDTQYF
TGTGCCACCAGTGATCCACAGGGTGGGAAAGATACGCAGTATTTT
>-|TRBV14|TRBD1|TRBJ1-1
CASSETGRNTEAFF
TGTGCCAGCAGCGAGACAGGGCGGAACACTGAAGCTTTCTTT
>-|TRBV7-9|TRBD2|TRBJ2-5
CASSLGLAGVEETQYF
TGTGCCAGCAGCTTAGGACTAGCGGGGGTAGAAGAGACCCAGTACTTC
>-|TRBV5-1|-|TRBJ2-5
CASKAQETQYF
TGCGCCAGCAAAGCCCAAGAGACCCAGTACTTC
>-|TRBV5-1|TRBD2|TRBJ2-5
CASSFADSGTSVARKQETQYF
TGCGCCAGCAGCTTTGCCGATTCCGGGACTAGCGTAGCCCGCAAACAAGAGACCCAGTACTTC
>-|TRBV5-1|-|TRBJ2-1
CASSLVAGSRQFF
TGCGCCAGCAGCTTGGTGGCGGGATCGAGGCAGTTCTTC
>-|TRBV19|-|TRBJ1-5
CASSIDRGRPSSGQNQPQHF
TGTGCCAGTAGTATAGATAGGGGCAGGCCCTCTTCCGGACAAAATCAGCCCCAGCATTTT
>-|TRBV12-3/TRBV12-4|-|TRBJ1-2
CASSWSQIYGYTF
TGTGCCAGCAGTTGGAGCCAGATTTATGGCTACACCTTC
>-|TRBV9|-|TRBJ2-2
CASSQVASTGELFF
TGTGCCAGCAGCCAAGTAGCGAGCACCGGGGAGCTGTTTTTT
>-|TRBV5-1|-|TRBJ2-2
CASSLDGNTGELFF
TGCGCCAGCAGCTTGGACGGGAACACCGGGGAGCTGTTTTTT
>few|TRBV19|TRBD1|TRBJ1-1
CASSKSTGMNTEAFF
TGTGCCAGTAGTAAATCGACAGGGATGAACACTGAAGCTTTCTTT
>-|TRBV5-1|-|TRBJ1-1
CASSLDQGGGEAFF
TGCGCCAGCAGCTTGGACCAGGGAGGGGGTGAAGCTTTCTTT
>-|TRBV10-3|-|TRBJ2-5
CAISFGGETQYF
TGTGCCATTTCCTTTGGAGGGGAGACCCAGTACTTC
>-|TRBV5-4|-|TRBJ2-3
CAGGNEGVSTDTQYF
TGTGCCGGCGGCAACGAGGGGGTTTCCACAGATACGCAGTATTTT
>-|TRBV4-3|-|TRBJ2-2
CASSQDPRSGELFF
TGCGCCAGCAGCCAAGATCCGCGCTCCGGGGAGCTGTTTTTT
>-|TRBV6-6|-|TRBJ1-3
CATQTKGNTIYF
TGTGCCACCCAGACAAAGGGAAACACCATATATTTT
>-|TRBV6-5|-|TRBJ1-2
CASRSGGGGYTF
TGTGCCAGCAGGTCTGGGGGGGGAGGCTACACCTTC
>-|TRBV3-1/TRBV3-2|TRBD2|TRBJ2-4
CASSQDIPGLAGAKNIQYF
TGTGCCAGCAGCCAAGATATACCGGGACTAGCGGGAGCAAAAAACATTCAGTACTTC
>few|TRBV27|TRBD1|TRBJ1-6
CASSPDRVGSPLHF
TGTGCCAGCAGCCCGGACAGGGTCGGTTCACCCCTCCACTTT
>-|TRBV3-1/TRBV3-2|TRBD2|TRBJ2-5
CASSQDMGQRGGVETQYF
TGTGCCAGCAGCCAAGATATGGGACAGCGGGGGGGCGTAGAGACCCAGTACTTC
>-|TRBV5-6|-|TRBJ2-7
CASTPWGGGSAYEQYF
TGTGCCAGCACCCCATGGGGGGGCGGGTCGGCCTACGAGCAGTACTTC
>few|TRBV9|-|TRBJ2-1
CASTKGGGSYNEQFF
TGTGCCAGCACCAAAGGGGGGGGCTCCTACAATGAGCAGTTCTTC
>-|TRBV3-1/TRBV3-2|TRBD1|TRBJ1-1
CASSPRGQDTEAFF
TGTGCCAGCAGTCCCAGGGGGCAGGACACTGAAGCTTTCTTT
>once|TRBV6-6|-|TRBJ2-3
CASNLGLNTDTQYF
TGTGCCAGCAACCTCGGACTAAACACAGATACGCAGTATTTT
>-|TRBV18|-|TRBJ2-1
CASSPHPASSYNEQFF
TGTGCCAGCTCACCACACCCAGCGAGCTCCTACAATGAGCAGTTCTTC
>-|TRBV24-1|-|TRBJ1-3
CATSDGSSGNTIYF
TGTGCCACCAGCGACGGGAGCTCTGGAAACACCATATATTTT
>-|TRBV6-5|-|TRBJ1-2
CATQRVRDGYTF
TGTGCCACCCAAAGGGTGAGGGATGGCTACACCTTC
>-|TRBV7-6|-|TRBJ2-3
CASSLVKSTDTQYF
TGTGCCAGCAGCTTAGTCAAATCCACAGATACGCAGTATTTT
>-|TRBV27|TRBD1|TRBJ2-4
CASSSWGNRDRRDIQYF
TGTGCCAGCAGTTCGTGGGGCAACCGGGACAGACGGGACATTCAGTACTTC
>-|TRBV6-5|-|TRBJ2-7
CASHLGGEYEQYF
TGTGCCAGCCACTTGGGGGGTGAATACGAGCAGTACTTC
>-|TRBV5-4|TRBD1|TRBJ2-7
CASSLRTGKQYF
TGTGCCAGCAGCTTGAGGACAGGGAAGCAGTACTTC
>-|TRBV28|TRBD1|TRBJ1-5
CASSAYGQGSNQPQHF
TGTGCCAGCAGTGCATATGGACAGGGCAGCAATCAGCCCCAGCATTTT
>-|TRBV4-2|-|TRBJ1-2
CASSQGQGTYGYTF
TGTGCCAGCAGCCAAGGTCAGGGTACCTATGGCTACACCTTC
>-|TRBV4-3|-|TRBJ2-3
CASSQLSRTDTQYF
TGCGCCAGCAGCCAGCTAAGCCGTACAGATACGCAGTATTTT
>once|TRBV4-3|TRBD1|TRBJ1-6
CASSQEGQGGNSPLHF
TGCGCCAGCAGCCAAGAGGGACAGGGGGGAAATTCACCCCTCCACTTT
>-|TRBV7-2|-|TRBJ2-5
CASSLGLSGMPLGETQYF
TGTGCCAGCAGCTTAGGGCTATCGGGGATGCCCCTAGGGGAGACCCAGTACTTC
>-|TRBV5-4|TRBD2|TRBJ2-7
CASSPSGDSYEQYF
TGTGCCAGCAGCCCTAGCGGAGACTCCTACGAGCAGTACTTC
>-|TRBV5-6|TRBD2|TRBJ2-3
CASSWGLARDTQYF
TGTGCCAGCAGCTGGGGACTAGCTAGAGATACGCAGTATTTT
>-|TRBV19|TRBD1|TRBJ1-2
CASSSRRQGLGYTF
TGTGCCAGTAGTTCGAGACGACAGGGTCTTGGCTACACCTTC
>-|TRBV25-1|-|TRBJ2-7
CASTRGANYEQYF
TGTGCCAGCACCCGGGGGGCGAACTACGAGCAGTACTTC
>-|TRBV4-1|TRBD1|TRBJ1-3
CASSQDGTGSGNTIYF
TGCGCCAGCAGCCAAGATGGGACAGGGTCTGGAAACACCATATATTTT
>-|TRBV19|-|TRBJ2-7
CASRVLRGHEQYF
TGTGCCAGTAGGGTCCTTAGGGGCCACGAGCAGTACTTC
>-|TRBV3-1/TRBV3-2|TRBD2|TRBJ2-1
CASSHEAGARSNEQFF
TGTGCCAGCAGCCACGAAGCGGGGGCCCGGAGCAATGAGCAGTTCTTC
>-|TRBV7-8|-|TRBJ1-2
CASTRTAANYGYTF
TGTGCCAGCACCCGGACGGCGGCTAACTATGGCTACACCTTC